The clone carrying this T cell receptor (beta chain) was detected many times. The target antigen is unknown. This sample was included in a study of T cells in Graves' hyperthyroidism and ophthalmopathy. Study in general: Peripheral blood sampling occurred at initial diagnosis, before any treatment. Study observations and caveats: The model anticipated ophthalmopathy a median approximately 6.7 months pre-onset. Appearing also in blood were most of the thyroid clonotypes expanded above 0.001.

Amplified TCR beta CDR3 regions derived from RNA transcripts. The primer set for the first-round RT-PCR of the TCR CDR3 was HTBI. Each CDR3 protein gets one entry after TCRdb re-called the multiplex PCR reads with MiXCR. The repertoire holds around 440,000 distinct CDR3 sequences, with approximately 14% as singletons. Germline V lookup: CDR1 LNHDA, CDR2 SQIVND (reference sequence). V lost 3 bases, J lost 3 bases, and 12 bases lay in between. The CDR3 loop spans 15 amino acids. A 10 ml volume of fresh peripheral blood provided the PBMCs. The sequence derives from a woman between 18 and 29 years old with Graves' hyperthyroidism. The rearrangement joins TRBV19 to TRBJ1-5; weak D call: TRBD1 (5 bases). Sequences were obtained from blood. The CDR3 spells CASSMGDGPNQPQHF. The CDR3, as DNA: TGTGCCAGTAGTATGGGGGACGGACCCAATCAGCCCCAGCATTTT.